Below are 6 T cell receptor beta chains sequenced from a single sample in a study of vaccination and CD4 T cells after COVID-19. These receptors lack a known antigen. At the Johns Hopkins FTIC core, DNA taken from cultured CD4+ T cells was sequenced by way of the Oncomine TCR Beta short-read assay. TCRdb fed the PCR reads into MiXCR, producing one record per CDR3 protein. Counted here are around 13,000 distinct CDR3 sequences, roughly 36% occurring once; the ten biggest clones make up 15% to 20%. Treatment given: roughly ten-day PBMC culture with coronavirus spike peptide pools or control peptides (ViraFEST assay). Sequences were obtained from cultured CD4+ T cells from blood. The receptors come from a human donor with COVID-19.

This clonotype came up a few times. The chain has TRBV27 and TRBJ1-5, with D perhaps matching TRBD1 (5 bases). This CDR3 has 16 residues. Germline V lookup: CDR1 MNHEY, CDR2 SMNVEV (reference sequence). Trimming removed 3 bases from V and 2 bases from J, with 14 bases in between. CDR3 DNA sequence: TGTGCCAGCAGTTTTTATTCCAGGGCCGGCAATCAGCCCCAGCATTTT. Translation gives CASSFYSRAGNQPQHF.

This clonotype was seen only a few times. V gene TRBV6-1 combines with J gene TRBJ1-1, with D possibly being TRBD1 (6 bases). CDR1 is MNHNS and CDR2 is SASEGT in the germline V gene. Trimming took off 5 bases at V and 1 base at J, with 14 bases between the two ends. CDR3 length: 15 residues. The CDR3 coding sequence is TGTGCCAGCAGTCCACCCGGGACAACGAACACTGAAGCTTTCTTT. Translating it yields CASSPPGTTNTEAFF.

This clonotype is medium-sized (0.01 to 0.1%) by share. The CDR3 coding sequence is TGTGCCAGCAGCTTAGTATTCGGGGCAAACACCATATATTTT. Residues: CASSLVFGANTIYF. V usage is TRBV7-6 and J usage is TRBJ1-3, with D possibly being TRBD1 (5 bases). The CDR3 consists of 14 residues. The germline V gene encodes CDR1 SGHVS and CDR2 FNYEAQ. Trimming removed 1 base at V and 6 bases at J, with 10 bases between. Looking up the rest from reference TRBV7-6 and TRBJ1-3 gives the full variable domain: GAGVSQSPRYKVTKRGQDVALRCDPISGHVSLYWYRQALGQGPEFLTYFNYEAQQDKSGLPNDRFSAERPEGSISTLTIQRTEQRDSAMYRCASSLVFGANTIYFGEGSWLTVV.

The chain employs TRBV20-1 and TRBJ2-1; TRBD2 aligns across 9 bases. The germline V gene has CDR1 DFQATT and CDR2 SNEGSKA (reference sequence). The V and J ends lost 1 base and 7 bases, in that order; junction bases with no gene match: 8. This CDR3 comprises 15 residues. The CDR3, as DNA: TGCAGTGCTAGAGTTCGCGGGGGGGCTAATAATGAGCAGTTCTTC. This codes for CSARVRGGANNEQFF.

In DNA form, the CDR3 reads TGTGCCACCTCCTACGAGCAGTACTTC. Translation: CATSYEQYF. This chain uses TRBV24-1 with TRBJ2-7; D remains unclear. Between the trimmed V and J ends, which lost 9 bases and 1 base, there was a span of 0 bases. The CDR3 runs to 9 residues. Germline loops: CDR1 KGHDR, CDR2 SFDVKD.

The sample holds one count of this clonotype. The genes are TRBV12-3 or TRBV12-4 and TRBJ2-2, with D possibly being TRBD1 or TRBD2 (6 bases each). V lost 6 bases and J lost 4, with 15 bases in between. CDR3 length: 15 residues. Written as DNA, the CDR3 is TGTGCCAGCAGCCCCATGGGGGGCCCCACCGGGGAGCTGTTTTTT. Translation gives CASSPMGGPTGELFF.